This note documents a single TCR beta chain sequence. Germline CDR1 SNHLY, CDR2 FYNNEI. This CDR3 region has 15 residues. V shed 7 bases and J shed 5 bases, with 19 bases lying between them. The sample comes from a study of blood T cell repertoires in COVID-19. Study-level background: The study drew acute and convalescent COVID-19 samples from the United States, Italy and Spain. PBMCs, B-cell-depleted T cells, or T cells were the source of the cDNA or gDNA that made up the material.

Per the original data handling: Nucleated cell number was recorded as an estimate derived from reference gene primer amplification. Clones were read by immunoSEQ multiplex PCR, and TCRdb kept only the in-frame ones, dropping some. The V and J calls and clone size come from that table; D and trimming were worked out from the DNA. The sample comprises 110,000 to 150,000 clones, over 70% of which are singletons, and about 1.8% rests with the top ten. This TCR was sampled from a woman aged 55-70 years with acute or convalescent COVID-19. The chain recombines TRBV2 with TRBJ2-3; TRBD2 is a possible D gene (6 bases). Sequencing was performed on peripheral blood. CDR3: CASILTGDRGDTQYF. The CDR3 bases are TGTGCCAGCATCCTTACGGGAGATCGTGGAGATACGCAGTATTTT.